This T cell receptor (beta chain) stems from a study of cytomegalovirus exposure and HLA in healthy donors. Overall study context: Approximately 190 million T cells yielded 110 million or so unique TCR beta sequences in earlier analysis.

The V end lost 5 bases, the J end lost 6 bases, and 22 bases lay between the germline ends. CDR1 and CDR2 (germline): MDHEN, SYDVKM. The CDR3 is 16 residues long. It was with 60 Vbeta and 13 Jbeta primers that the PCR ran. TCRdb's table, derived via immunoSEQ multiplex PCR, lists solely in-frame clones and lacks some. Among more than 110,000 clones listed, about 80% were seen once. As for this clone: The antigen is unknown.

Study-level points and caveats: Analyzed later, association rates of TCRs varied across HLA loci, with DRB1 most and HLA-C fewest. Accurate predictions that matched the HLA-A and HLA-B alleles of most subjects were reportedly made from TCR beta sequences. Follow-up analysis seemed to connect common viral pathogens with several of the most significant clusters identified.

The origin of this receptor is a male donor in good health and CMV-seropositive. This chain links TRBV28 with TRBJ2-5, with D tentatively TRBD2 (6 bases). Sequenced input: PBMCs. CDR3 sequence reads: CASSPLGAGVVKTQYF. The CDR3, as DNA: TGTGCCAGCAGTCCCCTAGGAGCGGGTGTCGTAAAGACCCAGTACTTC.